These T cell receptor beta chains were read from a single sample in a study of blood T cell repertoires in COVID-19. Some clones are missing from TCRdb's copy, which holds only in-frame ones; the method was immunoSEQ multiplex PCR. The sample has about 240,000 clones, about 90% seen once; the top ten hold about 3.3%. The sequenced sample was PBMCs or T cells enriched from blood (not recorded which). The origin of the receptors is a middle-aged woman with acute COVID-19. Both conserved end residues are part of each CDR3. A D gene is named only where the DNA matches it firmly. Not every row has a clone size; where given, it reads once, few, many or a size class.

>13|TRBV19|TRBJ1-1|.|once
CASGVGAGTEAFF
TGTGCCAGTGGGGTGGGGGCTGGCACTGAAGCTTTCTTT
>14|TRBV24-1|TRBJ2-1|.|.
CATGWGRLNNEQFF
TGTGCCACCGGGTGGGGGCGACTAAACAATGAGCAGTTCTTC
>16|TRBV3-1/TRBV3-2|TRBJ1-2|TRBD1|once
CASSQTRGQGNYGYTF
TGTGCCAGCAGCCAGACGCGGGGACAGGGAAACTATGGCTACACCTTC
>14|TRBV7-9|TRBJ2-7|.|.
CASINQGSSYEQYF
TGTGCCAGCATCAATCAGGGAAGCTCCTACGAGCAGTACTTC
>15|TRBV21-1|TRBJ2-5|.|few
CASSKVRTLQETQYF
TGTGCCAGCAGCAAAGTCCGGACTCTCCAAGAGACCCAGTACTTC
>14|TRBV24-1|TRBJ1-3|.|.
CATSDTGSGNTIYF
TGTGCCACCAGTGATACAGGGTCGGGAAACACCATATATTTT
>16|TRBV21-1|TRBJ2-1|.|.
CASSKTGATEYNEQFF
TGTGCCAGCAGCAAAACAGGGGCTACTGAATACAATGAGCAGTTCTTC
>14|TRBV24-1|TRBJ1-2|.|.
CATSDRTKGGGYTF
TGTGCCACCAGTGATCGGACAAAAGGAGGGGGCTACACCTTC
>17|TRBV24-1|TRBJ2-5|TRBD2|once
CATSDGKKREGLETQYF
TGTGCCACCAGTGATGGAAAAAAGCGGGAGGGCCTTGAGACCCAGTACTTC
>15|TRBV5-1|TRBJ2-3|.|.
CASSRLGTRTDTQYF
TGCGCCAGCAGCCGACTTGGTACTCGCACAGATACGCAGTATTTT
>14|TRBV6-5|TRBJ2-7|.|.
CASSYPGNSGEQYF
TGTGCCAGCAGTTACCCCGGGAATTCCGGCGAGCAGTACTTC
>15|TRBV18|TRBJ2-1|TRBD1|.
CASSWTGEANNEQFF
TGTGCCAGCTCTTGGACAGGGGAGGCGAACAATGAGCAGTTCTTC
>17|TRBV7-9|TRBJ2-2|.|.
CASSLAPRLSGSGELFF
TGTGCCAGCAGCTTAGCGCCTCGACTGTCAGGGTCCGGGGAGCTGTTTTTT
>16|TRBV7-3|TRBJ2-3|TRBD2|.
CASSTGGEPTFDTQYF
TGTGCCAGCAGCACGGGGGGGGAGCCCACGTTTGATACGCAGTATTTT
>11|TRBV2|TRBJ2-7|.|.
CASSEGWQQYF
TGTGCCAGCAGTGAAGGTTGGCAGCAGTACTTC
>11|TRBV29-1|TRBJ1-2|.|.
CSVREESGYTF
TGCAGCGTCCGGGAAGAGTCTGGCTACACCTTC
>16|TRBV24-1|TRBJ2-1|.|.
CATSDSTRDSNNEQFF
TGTGCCACCAGTGATTCCACCCGGGACTCTAACAATGAGCAGTTCTTC
>16|TRBV4-1|TRBJ1-2|.|.
CASSHLQASLNYGYTF
TGCGCCAGCAGCCACTTACAGGCTTCCCTCAACTATGGCTACACCTTC
>15|TRBV27|TRBJ1-2|TRBD1|.
CASSPGQIINYGYTF
TGTGCCAGCAGCCCGGGACAGATTATAAACTATGGCTACACCTTC
>15|TRBV7-9|TRBJ2-1|TRBD2|.
CASSPTSGDNNEQFF
TGTGCCAGCAGTCCCACTAGCGGGGACAACAATGAGCAGTTCTTC
>15|TRBV7-9|TRBJ2-3|.|.
CASKNPGHPTDTQYF
TGTGCCAGCAAAAATCCGGGACACCCCACAGATACGCAGTATTTT
>13|TRBV7-9|TRBJ1-2|.|.
CASSFPGNYGYTF
TGTGCCAGCAGCTTTCCGGGGAACTATGGCTACACCTTC
>16|TRBV3-1/TRBV3-2|TRBJ1-2|.|once
CASSQDWATSNYGYTF
TGTGCCAGCAGCCAAGATTGGGCGACCTCTAACTATGGCTACACCTTC
>15|TRBV7-9|TRBJ1-4|.|.
CASSLGPGRNEKLFF
TGTGCCAGCAGCTTAGGGCCGGGAAGGAATGAAAAACTGTTTTTT
>16|TRBV10-1|TRBJ2-5|TRBD2|.
CASSESASGLQETQYF
TGCGCCAGCAGTGAGTCGGCTAGCGGGCTTCAAGAGACCCAGTACTTC
>15|TRBV30|TRBJ2-2|.|few
CAWSYFDSTPGELFF
TGTGCCTGGAGCTATTTTGACAGTACACCGGGGGAGCTGTTTTTT
>15|TRBV4-1|TRBJ1-4|TRBD1|.
CASSQVGAGGEKLFF
TGCGCCAGCAGCCAAGTGGGGGCAGGGGGTGAAAAACTGTTTTTT